This T cell receptor (beta chain) was identified in a study of cytomegalovirus exposure and HLA in healthy donors. The study, taken as a whole, reports: Associated with cytomegalovirus, according to the listing, were 150 to 200 TCR beta chains. Under in vitro conditions, three CMV-associated chains were confirmed as specific for CMV antigens. Accounts indicate the classifier identified cytomegalovirus status with strong specificity and sensitivity. TCR sequences were mostly rare, though some public TCRs occurred in many donors.

In the case of this clone: What it binds is not known.

V was trimmed by 0 bases and J by 7 bases, leaving 14 bases between them. CDR3 length: 15 residues. Per the germline V gene, CDR1 is SGHDT and CDR2 is YYEEEE. This table comes from immunoSEQ multiplex PCR, and its TCRdb copy is limited to in-frame clones, with some not included. This sample has 150,000 or so clones; about 83% occur once, and the top ten carry more than 1.2%. This chain uses TRBV5-6 with TRBJ1-5; tentative D call: TRBD1 (6 bases). This sequence originates from a woman aged 30 to 39 in good health and CMV-seronegative. The sample consisted of PBMCs. CDR3 coding DNA: TGTGCCAGCAGCTTGGGGGGGCAGGGTCGACAGCCCCAGCATTTT. Translating it yields CASSLGGQGRQPQHF. Based on the CDR3 plus reference TRBV5-6 and TRBJ1-5, the full variable domain is DAGVTQSPTHLIKTRGQQVTLRCSPKSGHDTVSWYQQALGQGPQFIFQYYEEEERQRGNFPDRFSGHQFPNYSSELNVNALLLGDSALYLCASSLGGQGRQPQHFGDGTRLSIL.